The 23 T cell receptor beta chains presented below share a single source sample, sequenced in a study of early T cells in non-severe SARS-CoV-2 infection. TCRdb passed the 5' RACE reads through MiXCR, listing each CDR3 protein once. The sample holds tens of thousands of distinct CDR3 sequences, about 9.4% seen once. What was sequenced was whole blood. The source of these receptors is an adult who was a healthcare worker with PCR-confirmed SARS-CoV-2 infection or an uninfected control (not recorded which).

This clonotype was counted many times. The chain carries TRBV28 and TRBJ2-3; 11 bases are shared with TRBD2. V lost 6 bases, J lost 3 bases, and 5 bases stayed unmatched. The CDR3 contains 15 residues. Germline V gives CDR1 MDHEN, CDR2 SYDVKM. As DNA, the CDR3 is TGTGCCAGCAGCCCACTAGCGGGAGTTACAGATACGCAGTATTTT. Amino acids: CASSPLAGVTDTQYF.

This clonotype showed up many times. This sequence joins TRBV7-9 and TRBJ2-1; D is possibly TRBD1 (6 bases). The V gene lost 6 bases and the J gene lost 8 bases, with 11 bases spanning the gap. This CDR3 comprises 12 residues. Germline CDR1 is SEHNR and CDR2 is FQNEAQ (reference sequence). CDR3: CASSLQGYEQFF. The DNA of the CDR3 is TGTGCCAGCAGTTTACAGGGATATGAGCAGTTCTTC.

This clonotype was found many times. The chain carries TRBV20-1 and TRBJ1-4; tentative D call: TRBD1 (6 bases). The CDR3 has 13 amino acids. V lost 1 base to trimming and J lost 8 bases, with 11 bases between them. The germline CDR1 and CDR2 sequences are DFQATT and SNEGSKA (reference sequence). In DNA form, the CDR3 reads TGCAGTGCTAGAGTGGGGGCTAGAGAAAAACTGTTTTTT. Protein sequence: CSARVGAREKLFF.

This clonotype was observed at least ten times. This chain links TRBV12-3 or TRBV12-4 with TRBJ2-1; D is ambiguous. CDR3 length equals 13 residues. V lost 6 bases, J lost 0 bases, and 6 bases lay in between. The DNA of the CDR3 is TGTGCCAGCAGGGATGACTCCTACAATGAGCAGTTCTTC. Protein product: CASRDDSYNEQFF.

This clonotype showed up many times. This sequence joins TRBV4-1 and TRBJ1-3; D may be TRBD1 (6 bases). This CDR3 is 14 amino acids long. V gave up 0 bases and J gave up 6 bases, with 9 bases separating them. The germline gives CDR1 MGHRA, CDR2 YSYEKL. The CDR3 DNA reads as TGCGCCAGCAGCCAAGATGAGGGGGTAAACACCATATATTTT. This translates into CASSQDEGVNTIYF.

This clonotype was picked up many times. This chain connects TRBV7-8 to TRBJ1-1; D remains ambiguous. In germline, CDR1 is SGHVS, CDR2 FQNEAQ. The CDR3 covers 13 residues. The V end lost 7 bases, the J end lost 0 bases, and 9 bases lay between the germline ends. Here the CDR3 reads CASIRTMNTEAFF. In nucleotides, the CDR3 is TGTGCCAGCATACGTACTATGAACACTGAAGCTTTCTTT. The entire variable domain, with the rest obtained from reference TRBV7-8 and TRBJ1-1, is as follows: GAGVSQSPRYKVAKRGQDVALRCDPISGHVSLFWYQQALGQGPEFLTYFQNEAQLDKSGLPSDRFFAERPEGSVSTLKIQRTQQEDSAVYLCASIRTMNTEAFFGQGTRLTVV.

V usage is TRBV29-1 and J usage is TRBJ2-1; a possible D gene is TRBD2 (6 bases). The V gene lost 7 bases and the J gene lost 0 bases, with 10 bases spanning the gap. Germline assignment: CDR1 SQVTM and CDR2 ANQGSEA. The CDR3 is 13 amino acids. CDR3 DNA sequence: TGCAGCGCTCTGACTAGCTCCTACAATGAGCAGTTCTTC. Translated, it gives CSALTSSYNEQFF.

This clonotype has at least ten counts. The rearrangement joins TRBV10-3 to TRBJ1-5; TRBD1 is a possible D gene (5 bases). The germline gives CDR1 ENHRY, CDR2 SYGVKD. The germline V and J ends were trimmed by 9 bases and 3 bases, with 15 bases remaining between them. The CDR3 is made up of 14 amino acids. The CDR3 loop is CAISRDGPNQPQHF. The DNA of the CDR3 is TGTGCCATAAGCCGGGACGGCCCCAATCAGCCCCAGCATTTT.

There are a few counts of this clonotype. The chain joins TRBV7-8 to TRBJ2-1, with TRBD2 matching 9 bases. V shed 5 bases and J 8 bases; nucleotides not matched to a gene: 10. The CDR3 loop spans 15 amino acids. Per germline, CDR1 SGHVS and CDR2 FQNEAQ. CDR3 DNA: TGTGCCAGCAGCCCCCTAGCGGGAAGGGATGATGAGCAGTTCTTC. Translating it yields CASSPLAGRDDEQFF.

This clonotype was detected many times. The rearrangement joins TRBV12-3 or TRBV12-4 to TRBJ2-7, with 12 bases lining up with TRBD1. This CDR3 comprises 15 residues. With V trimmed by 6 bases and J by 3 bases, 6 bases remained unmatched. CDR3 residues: CASRSGTGGFYEQYF. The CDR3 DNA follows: TGTGCCAGCAGATCCGGGACAGGGGGCTTCTACGAGCAGTACTTC.

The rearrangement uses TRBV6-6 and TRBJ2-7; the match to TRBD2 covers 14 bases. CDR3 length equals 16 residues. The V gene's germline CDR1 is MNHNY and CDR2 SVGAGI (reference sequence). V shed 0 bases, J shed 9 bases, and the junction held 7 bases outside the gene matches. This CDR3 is CASSYSSGTSGGMQYF. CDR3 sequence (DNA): TGTGCCAGCAGTTACTCTTCTGGGACTAGCGGGGGTATGCAGTACTTC.

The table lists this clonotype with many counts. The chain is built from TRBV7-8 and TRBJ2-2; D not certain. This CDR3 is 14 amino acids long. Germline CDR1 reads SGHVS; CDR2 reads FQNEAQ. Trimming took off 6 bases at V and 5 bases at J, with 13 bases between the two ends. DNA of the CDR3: TGTGCCAGCAGTGGGAAACGGGTGACCGGGGAGCTGTTTTTT. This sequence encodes CASSGKRVTGELFF.

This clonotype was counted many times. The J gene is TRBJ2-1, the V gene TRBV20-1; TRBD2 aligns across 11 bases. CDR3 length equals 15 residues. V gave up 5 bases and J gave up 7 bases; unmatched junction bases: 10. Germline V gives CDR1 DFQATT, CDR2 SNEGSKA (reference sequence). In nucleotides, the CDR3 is TGCAGTGCTTCCCCCCTAGCGGGGGGAGCGAATGAGCAGTTCTTC. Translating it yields CSASPLAGGANEQFF.

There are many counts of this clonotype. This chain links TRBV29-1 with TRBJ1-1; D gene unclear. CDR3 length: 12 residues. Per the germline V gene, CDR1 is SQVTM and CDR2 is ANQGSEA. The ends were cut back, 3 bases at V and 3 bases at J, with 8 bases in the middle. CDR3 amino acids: CSVDLVDTEAFF. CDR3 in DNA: TGCAGCGTTGACTTGGTGGACACTGAAGCTTTCTTT. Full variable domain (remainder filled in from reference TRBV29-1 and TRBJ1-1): SAVISQKPSRDICQRGTSLTIQCQVDSQVTMMFWYRQQPGQSLTLIATANQGSEATYESGFVIDKFPISRPNLTFSTLTVSNMSPEDSSIYLCSVDLVDTEAFFGQGTRLTVV.

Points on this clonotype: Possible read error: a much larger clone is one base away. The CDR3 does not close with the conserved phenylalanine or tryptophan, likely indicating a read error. DNA of the CDR3: TGTGCCAGCAGTCCTGGGGACTATGGCTACACCTCC. Its protein is CASSPGDYGYTS. The J gene is TRBJ1-2, the V gene TRBV5-6; D uncertain. Germline CDR1 is SGHDT and CDR2 is YYEEEE. Trimming removed 5 bases from V and 3 bases from J, with 8 bases in between. The CDR3 is 12 residues long.

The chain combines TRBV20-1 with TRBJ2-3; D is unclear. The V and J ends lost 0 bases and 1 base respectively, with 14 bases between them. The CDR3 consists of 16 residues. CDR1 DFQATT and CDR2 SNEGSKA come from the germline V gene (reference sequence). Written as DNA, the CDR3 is TGCAGTGCTAGAGATCCATCCAGCAGACGCACAGATACGCAGTATTTT. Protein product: CSARDPSSRRTDTQYF.

The CDR3: CASSPGVGGELFF. DNA for the CDR3: TGTGCCAGCAGCCCGGGAGTTGGCGGGGAGCTGTTTTTT. V gene TRBV6-6 combines with J gene TRBJ2-2, with TRBD2 as a possible D gene (6 bases). V shed 6 bases and J shed 7 bases, with 12 bases lying between them. The CDR3 consists of 13 residues. Per germline, CDR1 MNHNY and CDR2 SVGAGI (reference sequence).

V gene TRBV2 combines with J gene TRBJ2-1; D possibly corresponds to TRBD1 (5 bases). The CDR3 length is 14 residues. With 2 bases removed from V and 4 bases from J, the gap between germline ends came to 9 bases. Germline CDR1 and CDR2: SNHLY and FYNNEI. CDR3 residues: CASSESGSYNEQFF. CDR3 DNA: TGTGCCAGCAGTGAATCAGGGTCGTACAATGAGCAGTTCTTC.

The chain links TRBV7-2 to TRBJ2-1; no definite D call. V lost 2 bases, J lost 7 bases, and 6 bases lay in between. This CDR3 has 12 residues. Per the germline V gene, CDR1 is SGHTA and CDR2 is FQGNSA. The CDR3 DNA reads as TGTGCCAGCAGCTTAAACAGAAATGAGCAGTTCTTC. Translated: CASSLNRNEQFF.

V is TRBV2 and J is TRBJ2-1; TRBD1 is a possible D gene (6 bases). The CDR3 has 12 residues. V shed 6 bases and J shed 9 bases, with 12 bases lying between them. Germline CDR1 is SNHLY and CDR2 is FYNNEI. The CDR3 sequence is CASSSGVGEQFF. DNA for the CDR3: TGTGCCAGCAGCTCAGGGGTCGGTGAGCAGTTCTTC.

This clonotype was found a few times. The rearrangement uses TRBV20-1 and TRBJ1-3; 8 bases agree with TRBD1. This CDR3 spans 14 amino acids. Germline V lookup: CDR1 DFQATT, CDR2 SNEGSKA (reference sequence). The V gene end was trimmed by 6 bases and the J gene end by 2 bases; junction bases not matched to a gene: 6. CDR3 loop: CSAIQGVAGNTIYF. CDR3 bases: TGCAGTGCAATACAGGGGGTAGCTGGAAACACCATATATTTT.

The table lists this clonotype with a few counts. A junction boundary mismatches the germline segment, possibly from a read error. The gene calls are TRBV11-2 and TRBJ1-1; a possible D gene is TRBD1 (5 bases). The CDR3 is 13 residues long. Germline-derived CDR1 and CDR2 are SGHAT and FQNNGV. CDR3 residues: CASSLEGWTEAFF. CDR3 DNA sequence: TGTGCCAGCAGCCTAGAGGGGTGGACTGAAGCTTTCTTT. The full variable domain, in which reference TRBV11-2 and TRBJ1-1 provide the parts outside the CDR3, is EAGVAQSPRYKIIEKRQSVAFWCNPISGHATLYWYQQILGQGPKLLIQFQNNGVVDDSQLPKDRFSAERLKGVDSTLKIQPAKLEDSAVYLCASSLEGWTEAFFGQGTRLTVV.

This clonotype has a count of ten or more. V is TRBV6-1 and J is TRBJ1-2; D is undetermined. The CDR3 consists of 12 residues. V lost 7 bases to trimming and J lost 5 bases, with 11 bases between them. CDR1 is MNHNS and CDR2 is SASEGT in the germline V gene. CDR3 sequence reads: CASTKRWYGYTF. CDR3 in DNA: TGTGCCAGCACCAAACGGTGGTATGGCTACACCTTC.